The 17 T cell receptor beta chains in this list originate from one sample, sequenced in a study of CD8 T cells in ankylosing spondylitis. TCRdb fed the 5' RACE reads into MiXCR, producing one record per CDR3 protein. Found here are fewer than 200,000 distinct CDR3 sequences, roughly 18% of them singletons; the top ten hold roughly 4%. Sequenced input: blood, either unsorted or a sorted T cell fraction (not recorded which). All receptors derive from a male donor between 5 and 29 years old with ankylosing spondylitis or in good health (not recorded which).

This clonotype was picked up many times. In nucleotides, the CDR3 is TGTGCCAGCAGCCCCCTTCCCTACAATGAGCAGTTCTTC. Translation: CASSPLPYNEQFF. This chain links TRBV7-9 with TRBJ2-1; D is ambiguous. There are 13 residues in the CDR3. Germline lookup yields CDR1 SEHNR and CDR2 FQNEAQ (reference sequence). The V and J ends lost 5 bases and 2 bases respectively, with 7 bases between them.

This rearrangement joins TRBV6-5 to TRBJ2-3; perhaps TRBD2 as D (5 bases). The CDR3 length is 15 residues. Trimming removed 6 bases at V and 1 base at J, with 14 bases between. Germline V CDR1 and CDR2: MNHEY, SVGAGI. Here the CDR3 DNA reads TGTGCCAGCAGCACCCCGGTGAGGGGCACAGATACGCAGTATTTT. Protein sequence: CASSTPVRGTDTQYF.

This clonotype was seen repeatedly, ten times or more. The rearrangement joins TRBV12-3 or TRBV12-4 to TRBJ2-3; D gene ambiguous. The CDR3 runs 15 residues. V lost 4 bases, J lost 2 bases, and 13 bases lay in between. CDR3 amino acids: CASSYRASFTDTQYF. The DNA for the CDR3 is TGTGCCAGCAGTTACCGGGCCTCTTTCACAGATACGCAGTATTTT.

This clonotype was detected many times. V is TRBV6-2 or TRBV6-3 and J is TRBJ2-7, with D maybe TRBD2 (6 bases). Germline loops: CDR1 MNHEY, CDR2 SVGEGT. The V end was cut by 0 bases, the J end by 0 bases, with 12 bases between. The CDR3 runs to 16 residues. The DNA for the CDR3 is TGTGCCAGCAGTTACTCTTTCTTGCGGGGCTCCTACGAGCAGTACTTC. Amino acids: CASSYSFLRGSYEQYF.

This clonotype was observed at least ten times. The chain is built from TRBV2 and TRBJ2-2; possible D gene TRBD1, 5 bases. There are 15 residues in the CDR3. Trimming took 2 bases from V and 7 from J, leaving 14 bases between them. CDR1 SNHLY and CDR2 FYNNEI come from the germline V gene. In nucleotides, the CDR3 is TGTGCCAGCAGTGAAAAGTGGACAAAAAGCGGGGAGCTGTTTTTT. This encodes CASSEKWTKSGELFF.

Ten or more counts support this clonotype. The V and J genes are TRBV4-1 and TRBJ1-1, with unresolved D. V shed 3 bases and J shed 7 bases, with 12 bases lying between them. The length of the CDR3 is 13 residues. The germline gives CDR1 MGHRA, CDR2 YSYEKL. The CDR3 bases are TGCGCCAGCAGCCATGCCTACACGGGTGAAGCTTTCTTT. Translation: CASSHAYTGEAFF.

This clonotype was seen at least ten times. This CDR3 reads CASSLKTGGFTGELFF. CDR3 nucleotide sequence: TGTGCCAGCAGTTTAAAGACAGGGGGTTTCACCGGGGAGCTGTTTTTT. The gene calls are TRBV27 and TRBJ2-2; 9 bases fit TRBD1. The V gene end was trimmed by 2 bases and the J gene end by 4 bases; junction bases not matched to a gene: 5. The germline V gene has CDR1 MNHEY and CDR2 SMNVEV (reference sequence). The CDR3 is made up of 16 amino acids.

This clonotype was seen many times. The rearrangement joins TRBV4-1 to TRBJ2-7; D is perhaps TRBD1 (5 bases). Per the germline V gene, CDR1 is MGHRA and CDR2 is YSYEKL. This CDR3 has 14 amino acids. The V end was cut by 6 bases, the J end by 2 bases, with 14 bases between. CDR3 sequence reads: CASRSNAGPYEQYV. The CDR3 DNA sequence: TGCGCCAGCAGGTCGAACGCAGGGCCCTACGAGCAGTACGTC.

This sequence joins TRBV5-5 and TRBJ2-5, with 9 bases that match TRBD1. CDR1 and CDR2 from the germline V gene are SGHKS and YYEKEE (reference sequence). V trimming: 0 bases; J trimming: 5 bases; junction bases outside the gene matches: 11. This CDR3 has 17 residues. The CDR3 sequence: CASSLELWTGVMETQYF. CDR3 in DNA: TGTGCCAGCAGCTTGGAATTGTGGACAGGGGTGATGGAGACCCAGTACTTC.

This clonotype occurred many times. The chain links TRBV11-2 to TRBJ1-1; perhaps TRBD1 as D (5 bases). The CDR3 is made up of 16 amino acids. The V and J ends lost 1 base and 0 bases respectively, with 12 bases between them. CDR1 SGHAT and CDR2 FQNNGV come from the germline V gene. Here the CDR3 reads CASSLASTVMNTEAFF. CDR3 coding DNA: TGTGCCAGCAGCTTAGCTTCGACAGTGATGAACACTGAAGCTTTCTTT. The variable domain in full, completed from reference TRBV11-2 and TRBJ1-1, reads EAGVAQSPRYKIIEKRQSVAFWCNPISGHATLYWYQQILGQGPKLLIQFQNNGVVDDSQLPKDRFSAERLKGVDSTLKIQPAKLEDSAVYLCASSLASTVMNTEAFFGQGTRLTVV.

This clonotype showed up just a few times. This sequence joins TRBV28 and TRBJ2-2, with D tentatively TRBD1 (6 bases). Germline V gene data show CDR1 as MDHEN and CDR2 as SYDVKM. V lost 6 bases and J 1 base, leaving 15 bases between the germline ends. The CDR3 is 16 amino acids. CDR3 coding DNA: TGTGCCAGCAGCCAGAGGCAGGGGCAGAACACCGGGGAGCTGTTTTTT. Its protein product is CASSQRQGQNTGELFF.

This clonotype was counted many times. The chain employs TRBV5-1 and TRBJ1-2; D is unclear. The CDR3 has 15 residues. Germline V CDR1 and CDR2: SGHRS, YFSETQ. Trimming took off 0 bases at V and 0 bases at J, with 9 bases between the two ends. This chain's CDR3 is CASSLAGVANYGYTF. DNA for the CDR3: TGCGCCAGCAGCTTGGCCGGTGTGGCTAACTATGGCTACACCTTC.

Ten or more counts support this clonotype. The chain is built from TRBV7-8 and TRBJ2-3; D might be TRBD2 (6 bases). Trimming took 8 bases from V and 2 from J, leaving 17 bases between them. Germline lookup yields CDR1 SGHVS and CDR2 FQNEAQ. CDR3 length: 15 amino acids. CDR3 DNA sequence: TGTGCCAGCCGCGGGGACCGGGTCCCCACAGATACGCAGTATTTT. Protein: CASRGDRVPTDTQYF. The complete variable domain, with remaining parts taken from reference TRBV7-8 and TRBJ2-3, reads GAGVSQSPRYKVAKRGQDVALRCDPISGHVSLFWYQQALGQGPEFLTYFQNEAQLDKSGLPSDRFFAERPEGSVSTLKIQRTQQEDSAVYLCASRGDRVPTDTQYFGPGTRLTVL.

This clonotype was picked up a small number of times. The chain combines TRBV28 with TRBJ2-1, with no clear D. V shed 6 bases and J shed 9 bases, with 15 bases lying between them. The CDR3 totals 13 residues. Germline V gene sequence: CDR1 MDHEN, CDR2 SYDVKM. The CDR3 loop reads CASRMAESVEQFF. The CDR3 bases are TGTGCCAGCAGGATGGCCGAGTCTGTTGAGCAGTTCTTC.

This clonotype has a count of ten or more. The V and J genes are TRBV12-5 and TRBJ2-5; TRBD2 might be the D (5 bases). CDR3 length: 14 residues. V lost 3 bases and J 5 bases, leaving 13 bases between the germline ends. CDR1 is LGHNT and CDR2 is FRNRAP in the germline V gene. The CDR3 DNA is TGTGCTAGTGGTTTAAGTGGCGGGTCGGAGACCCAGTACTTC. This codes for CASGLSGGSETQYF.

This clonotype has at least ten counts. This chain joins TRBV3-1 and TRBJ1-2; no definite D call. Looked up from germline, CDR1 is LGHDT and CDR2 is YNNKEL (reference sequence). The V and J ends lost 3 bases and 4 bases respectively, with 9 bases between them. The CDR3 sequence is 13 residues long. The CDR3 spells CASSQGSTYGYTF. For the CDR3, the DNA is TGTGCCAGCAGCCAGGGCTCGACCTATGGCTACACCTTC.

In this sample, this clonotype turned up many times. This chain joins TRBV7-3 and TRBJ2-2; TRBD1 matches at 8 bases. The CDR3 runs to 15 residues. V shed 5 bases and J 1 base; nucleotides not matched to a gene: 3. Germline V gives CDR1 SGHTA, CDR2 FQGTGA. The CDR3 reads CASSPGTGNTGELFF. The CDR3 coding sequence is TGTGCCAGCAGCCCCGGGACAGGGAACACCGGGGAGCTGTTTTTT.